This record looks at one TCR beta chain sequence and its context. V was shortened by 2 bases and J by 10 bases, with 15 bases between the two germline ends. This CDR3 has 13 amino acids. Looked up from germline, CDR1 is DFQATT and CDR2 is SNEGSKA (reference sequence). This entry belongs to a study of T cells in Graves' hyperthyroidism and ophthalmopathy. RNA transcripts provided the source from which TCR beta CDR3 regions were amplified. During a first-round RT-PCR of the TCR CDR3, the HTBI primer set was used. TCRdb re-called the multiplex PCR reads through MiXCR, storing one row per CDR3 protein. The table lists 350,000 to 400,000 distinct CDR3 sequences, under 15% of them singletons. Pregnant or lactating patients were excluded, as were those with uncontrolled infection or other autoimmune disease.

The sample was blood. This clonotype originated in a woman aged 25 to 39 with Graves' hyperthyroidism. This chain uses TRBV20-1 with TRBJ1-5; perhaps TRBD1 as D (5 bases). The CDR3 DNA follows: TGCAGTGCTAGAATCGGGAATGGGGGACCCCAGCATTTT. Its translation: CSARIGNGGPQHF.